This TCR beta chain was retrieved from a study of regulatory T cells in long-lasting Graves disease. As regards this clonotype: This may stem from a read error, because a much larger clone lies one nucleotide away.

Time point indicated: newly diagnosed GD, antithyroid drugs for less than 3 months. RNA isolated from PBMCs was used to make the TCR library. Germline CDR1 is SGHVS and CDR2 is FQNEAQ. V lost 5 bases, J lost 8 bases, and 2 bases stayed unmatched. This CDR3 comprises 12 residues. According to the study, TCR beta libraries were built with iRepertoire HTBI primers and CDR3-region Arm-PCR. TCRdb used MiXCR to reprocess the multiplex PCR reads, holding one entry per CDR3 protein. The table shows some 500,000 distinct CDR3 sequences, with roughly 14% occurring only once. Separately, the same data were catalogued under a study of T cells in Graves' hyperthyroidism and ophthalmopathy.

The origin of this receptor is a man aged 25-40 years with Graves disease. Sequenced here: peripheral blood mononuclear cells (PBMCs), sampled at new diagnosis, from a patient treated with antithyroid drugs. V and J are TRBV7-8 and TRBJ1-2; TRBD1 aligns across 10 bases. CDR3 region: CASSQTGGGYTF. The CDR3 nucleotides are TGTGCCAGCAGCCAGACAGGGGGCGGCTACACCTTC.